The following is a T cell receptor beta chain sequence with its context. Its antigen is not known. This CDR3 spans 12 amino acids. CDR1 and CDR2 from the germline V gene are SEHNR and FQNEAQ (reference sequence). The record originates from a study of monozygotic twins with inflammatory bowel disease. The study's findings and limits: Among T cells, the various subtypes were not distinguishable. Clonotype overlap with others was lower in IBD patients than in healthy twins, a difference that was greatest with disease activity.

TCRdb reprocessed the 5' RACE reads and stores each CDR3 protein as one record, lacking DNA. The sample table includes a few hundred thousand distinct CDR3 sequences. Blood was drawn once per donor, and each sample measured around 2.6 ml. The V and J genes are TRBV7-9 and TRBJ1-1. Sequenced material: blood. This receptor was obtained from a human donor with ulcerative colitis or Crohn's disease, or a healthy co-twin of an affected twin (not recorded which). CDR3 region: CASSFSFTEAFF.